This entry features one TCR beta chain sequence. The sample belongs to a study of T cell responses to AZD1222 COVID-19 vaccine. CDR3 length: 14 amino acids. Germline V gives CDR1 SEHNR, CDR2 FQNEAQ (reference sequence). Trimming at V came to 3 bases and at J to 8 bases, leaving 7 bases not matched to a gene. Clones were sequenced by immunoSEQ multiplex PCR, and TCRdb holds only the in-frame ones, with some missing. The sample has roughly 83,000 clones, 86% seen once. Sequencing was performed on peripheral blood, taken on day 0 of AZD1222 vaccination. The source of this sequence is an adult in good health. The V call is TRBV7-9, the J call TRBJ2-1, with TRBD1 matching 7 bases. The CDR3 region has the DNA TGTGCCAGCAGCTTGGATCTCACAGGGGATGAGCAGTTCTTC. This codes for CASSLDLTGDEQFF.